The 29 T cell receptor beta chains presented below share a single source sample, sequenced in a study of blood T cell repertoires in COVID-19. TCRdb's table, derived via immunoSEQ multiplex PCR, lists solely in-frame clones and lacks some. This sample yields more than 85,000 clones, of which over 60% are seen a single time; 16% belongs to the top ten. Source material: peripheral blood. The receptors here all came from a woman older than 75 with active or convalescent COVID-19.

The chain recombines TRBV18 with TRBJ2-5; 11 nucleotides line up with TRBD2. Germline V gene data show CDR1 as KGHSH and CDR2 as LQKENI. J was trimmed by 3 bases and V by 3 bases; bases with no gene match: 0. The CDR3 is 14 amino acids. This CDR3 reads CASSPTSGEETQYF. In DNA, the CDR3 is TGTGCCAGCTCACCGACTAGCGGGGAAGAGACCCAGTACTTC.

V is TRBV30 and J is TRBJ2-5; TRBD1 agrees at 7 bases. The CDR3 totals 15 residues. Germline V CDR1 and CDR2: GTSNPN, SVGIG (reference sequence). The junction had 9 bases not matched to a gene; V was cut back by 0 bases and J by 5 bases. The CDR3 sequence is CAWSVLDRLGETQYF. DNA for the CDR3: TGTGCCTGGAGTGTACTGGACAGGCTAGGGGAGACCCAGTACTTC. Combining the CDR3 with reference TRBV30 and TRBJ2-5 gives the whole variable domain SQTIHQWPATLVQPVGSPLSLECTVEGTSNPNLYWYRQAAGRGLQLLFYSVGIGQISSEVPQNLSASRPQDRQFILSSKKLLLSDSGFYLCAWSVLDRLGETQYFGPGTRLLVL.

V usage is TRBV4-3 and J usage is TRBJ2-1, with 13 bases aligning to TRBD2. Germline V gives CDR1 LGHNA, CDR2 YSLEER. Unmatched junction bases numbered 7, after V lost 4 bases and J lost 7 bases. The CDR3 extends over 16 amino acids. This CDR3 reads CASSRGLAGDRNEQFF. The CDR3 nucleotides read TGCGCCAGCAGCCGAGGACTAGCGGGAGATAGGAATGAGCAGTTCTTC.

This sequence joins TRBV11-1 and TRBJ1-2, with TRBD1 matching over 7 bases. The ends lost 4 bases at V and 2 bases at J; junction bases unmatched: 7. From germline, CDR1 is SGHAT and CDR2 FQDESV (reference sequence). The CDR3 consists of 15 residues. The CDR3 nucleotides read TGTGCCAGCAGCTCATACAGGGGACCAAACTATGGCTACACCTTC. This encodes CASSSYRGPNYGYTF.

This clone has more than one count but fewer than ten. The rearrangement joins TRBV7-9 to TRBJ2-2; D call uncertain. CDR1 is SEHNR and CDR2 is FQNEAQ in the germline V gene (reference sequence). V was trimmed by 8 bases and J by 2 bases, leaving 9 bases between them. The CDR3 extends over 13 amino acids. The CDR3 spells CASSMPNTGELFF. The CDR3 region has the DNA TGTGCCAGCTCTATGCCCAACACCGGGGAGCTGTTTTTT.

The gene calls are TRBV2 and TRBJ1-1, with unresolved D. Germline V gives CDR1 SNHLY, CDR2 FYNNEI. The length of the CDR3 is 13 residues. The ends were cut back, 7 bases at V and 0 bases at J, with 9 bases in the middle. CDR3: CASKFGMNTEAFF. In nucleotides, the CDR3 is TGTGCCAGCAAGTTCGGGATGAACACTGAAGCTTTCTTT. The variable domain in full, with the rest retrieved from reference TRBV2 and TRBJ1-1, is EPEVTQTPSHQVTQMGQEVILRCVPISNHLYFYWYRQILGQKVEFLVSFYNNEISEKSEIFDDQFSVERPDGSNFTLKIRSTKLEDSAMYFCASKFGMNTEAFFGQGTRLTVV.

V and J are TRBV11-1 and TRBJ1-1, with 7 bases aligning to TRBD1. V lost 3 bases and J lost 7; bases outside the gene matches: 8. The CDR3 runs 14 residues. CDR1 and CDR2 (germline): SGHAT, FQDESV (reference sequence). The DNA of the CDR3 is TGTGCCAGCAGCTTCGCCGGACAGGACATTGAAGCTTTCTTT. This translates into CASSFAGQDIEAFF.

The chain's CDR3 is CASSPPASGELFF. CDR3 nucleotide sequence: TGTGCCAGCAGTCCCCCGGCTAGCGGGGAGCTGTTTTTT. The rearrangement joins TRBV27 to TRBJ2-2; D remains ambiguous. V gave up 5 bases and J gave up 7 bases, with 11 bases separating them. The CDR3 length is 13 residues. Germline values: CDR1 MNHEY, CDR2 SMNVEV (reference sequence).

This clone occurred a few times. V gene TRBV5-6 combines with J gene TRBJ1-1; 7 bases are a match to TRBD1. Losses at the gene ends were 2 bases for V and 4 bases for J; bases not matched to a gene: 11. The germline gives CDR1 SGHDT, CDR2 YYEEEE. CDR3 length: 16 residues. CDR3 in amino acids: CASSLSPGGSVTEAFF. The CDR3 nucleotides read TGTGCCAGCAGCTTATCACCAGGGGGATCGGTCACTGAAGCTTTCTTT.

The chain joins TRBV5-1 to TRBJ1-1; 7 nucleotides line up with TRBD1. The J segment lost 1 base and the V segment lost 7 bases, leaving 10 bases of the junction unmatched. From germline, CDR1 is SGHRS and CDR2 YFSETQ. The CDR3 totals 15 residues. This CDR3 reads CASRPEGDRNTEAFF. In nucleotides, the CDR3 is TGCGCCAGCCGCCCCGAGGGGGACAGGAACACTGAAGCTTTCTTT.

The chain is built from TRBV7-9 and TRBJ2-4; 8 nucleotides agree with TRBD1. This CDR3 has 16 residues. Losses at the gene ends were 4 bases for V and 0 bases for J; bases not matched to a gene: 5. CDR1 is SEHNR and CDR2 is FQNEAQ in the germline V gene (reference sequence). CDR3 sequence (DNA): TGTGCCAGCAGCTCCTGGACAGGGCTAGCCAAAAACATTCAGTACTTC. Its translation is CASSSWTGLAKNIQYF.

The genes are TRBV7-2 and TRBJ2-7; TRBD2 matches 9 bases. J gave up 4 bases and V 4 bases, and 11 bases lay outside the gene matches. The germline CDR1 and CDR2 sequences are SGHTA and FQGNSA. CDR3 size: 16 residues. The CDR3 is CASSSSRAGGLYEQYF. The CDR3 region has the DNA TGTGCCAGCAGCTCGAGTCGAGCGGGAGGACTATACGAGCAGTACTTC.

The rearrangement joins TRBV7-2 to TRBJ1-6; D gene unclear. Trimming took off 5 bases at V and 6 bases at J, with 14 bases between the two ends. CDR3 length equals 15 residues. CDR1 and CDR2 (germline): SGHTA, FQGNSA. The CDR3 loop reads CASSPSTRSNSPLHF. As DNA, the CDR3 is TGTGCCAGCAGCCCATCGACAAGATCTAATTCACCCCTCCACTTT.

This clone was observed a single time. The chain uses TRBV5-1 and TRBJ1-2; tentatively, D is TRBD1 (6 bases). The CDR3 contains 14 residues. With 0 bases removed from V and 10 bases from J, the gap between germline ends came to 16 bases. CDR1 is SGHRS and CDR2 is YFSETQ in the germline V gene. As DNA, the CDR3 is TGCGCCAGCAGCTTGGATTCGGGACAAACTATCTACACCTTC. Protein sequence: CASSLDSGQTIYTF.

As for this clone: An end of the junction does not agree with germline; a read error may underlie this. The V gene is TRBV3-1 (or the pseudogene TRBV3-2), the J gene TRBJ2-1; 12 bases match TRBD2. CDR1 and CDR2 from the germline V gene are LGHDT and YNNKEL (reference sequence). This CDR3 comprises 20 residues. CDR3 amino acids: CASNQGTSGRNSPIRCEQFF. The CDR3 region has the DNA TGTGCCAGCAACCAAGGAACTAGCGGGAGGAATTCCCCAATACGCTGTGAGCAGTTCTTC.

V is TRBV5-1 and J is TRBJ1-1, with a weak D call TRBD1 (6 bases). This CDR3 is built from 12 residues. From germline, CDR1 is SGHRS and CDR2 YFSETQ. The ends were cut back, 0 bases at V and 6 bases at J, with 6 bases in the middle. CDR3 nucleotides: TGCGCCAGCAGCTTGGGGGGGCCTGAAGCTTTCTTT. Encoded protein: CASSLGGPEAFF.

V and J are TRBV4-2 and TRBJ2-1; possibly TRBD2 for D (5 bases). The germline CDR1 and CDR2 sequences are LGHNA and YNFKEQ. V dropped 4 bases and J dropped 3 bases, with 16 bases sitting between them. The CDR3 length is 16 residues. CDR3 region: CASSPVGTRLYNEQFF. In DNA form, the CDR3 reads TGTGCCAGCAGCCCCGTTGGAACTAGGCTCTACAATGAGCAGTTCTTC.

This clone was recorded a few times. V and J are TRBV5-6 and TRBJ2-7; TRBD2 matches 11 bases. CDR1 is SGHDT, CDR2 YYEEEE, per germline. After removal of 2 bases from V and 6 bases from J, the junction contained 13 bases not matched to a gene. The CDR3 runs to 17 residues. CDR3 nucleotide sequence: TGTGCCAGCAGCTTTTTCGGTATGGGGCTAGCGGGAGGCGAGCAGTACTTC. Translation: CASSFFGMGLAGGEQYF.

This clone is categorized as medium-sized. The rearrangement uses TRBV7-9 and TRBJ2-1, with D unclear. The V end lost 1 base, the J end lost 4 bases, and 5 bases lay between the germline ends. This CDR3 has 13 residues. Germline CDR1 and CDR2: SEHNR and FQNEAQ (reference sequence). For the CDR3, the DNA is TGTGCCAGCAGCTTAGGACAATACAATGAGCAGTTCTTC. This codes for CASSLGQYNEQFF. The complete variable domain, with remaining parts taken from reference TRBV7-9 and TRBJ2-1, reads DTGVSQNPRHKITKRGQNVTFRCDPISEHNRLYWYRQTLGQGPEFLTYFQNEAQLEKSRLLSDRFSAERPKGSFSTLEIQRTEQGDSAMYLCASSLGQYNEQFFGPGTRLTVL.

The chain uses TRBV7-2 and TRBJ2-7; the match to TRBD2 covers 11 bases. Germline values: CDR1 SGHTA, CDR2 FQGNSA. This CDR3 region has 18 residues. Trimming took 1 base from V and 0 from J; bases not matched to a gene: 8. In DNA, the CDR3 is TGTGCCAGCAGCTTAGGAGTTAGCGGGAGGGACGTCTCCTACGAGCAGTACTTC. This sequence encodes CASSLGVSGRDVSYEQYF.

The chain recombines TRBV5-4 with TRBJ2-3; 15 bases are a match to TRBD2. CDR3 length: 16 residues. V was clipped by 3 bases and J by 6 bases; unmatched bases: 5. Germline V lookup: CDR1 SGHNT, CDR2 YYREEE (reference sequence). The CDR3 coding sequence is TGTGCCAGCAGCTCGGGAGGACTAGCGGGAGGGGATACGCAGTATTTT. Its protein is CASSSGGLAGGDTQYF. Supplemented by reference TRBV5-4 and TRBJ2-3, the full variable domain reads ETGVTQSPTHLIKTRGQQVTLRCSSQSGHNTVSWYQQALGQGPQFIFQYYREEENGRGNFPPRFSGLQFPNYSSELNVNALELDDSALYLCASSSGGLAGGDTQYFGPGTRLTVL.

V gene TRBV19 combines with J gene TRBJ1-1, with 10 bases lining up with TRBD1. J was trimmed by 4 bases and V by 7 bases; bases with no gene match: 9. Per the germline V gene, CDR1 is LNHDA and CDR2 is SQIVND (reference sequence). This CDR3 region has 15 residues. Here the CDR3 DNA reads TGTGCCAGTAATCGTCGACAGGGGGCGGGCACTGAAGCTTTCTTT. Its translation: CASNRRQGAGTEAFF.

V gene TRBV6-4 combines with J gene TRBJ1-1; D gene ambiguous. Germline assignment: CDR1 MRHNA and CDR2 SNTAGT. This CDR3 spans 13 amino acids. Trimming removed 3 bases at V and 1 base at J, with 6 bases between. CDR3 DNA: TGTGCCAGCAGTGAGCAGGAGAACACTGAAGCTTTCTTT. Translated, it gives CASSEQENTEAFF.

This clone has only a few counts. The CDR3 bases are TGTGCCAGCAGTCTAATAGGGACTAGCCATGAGCAGTTCTTC. It codes for CASSLIGTSHEQFF. The genes are TRBV6-5 and TRBJ2-1; 9 nucleotides match TRBD2. The CDR3 covers 14 residues. The V and J ends lost 5 bases and 8 bases, in that order; junction bases with no gene match: 7. Germline V lookup: CDR1 MNHEY, CDR2 SVGAGI.

The V and J genes are TRBV23-1 and TRBJ2-1; perhaps TRBD2 as D (6 bases). TRBV23-1 is an ORF, with its function uncertain. The CDR3 length is 16 residues. V was clipped by 4 bases and J by 3 bases, with 16 bases between them. CDR3 sequence (DNA): TGCGCCAGCAGTCGACAACGGGAGTCCAACTACAATGAGCAGTTCTTC. This codes for CASSRQRESNYNEQFF.

The rearrangement joins TRBV28 to TRBJ2-2; 11 nucleotides align to TRBD1. Germline V lookup: CDR1 MDHEN, CDR2 SYDVKM. The CDR3 has 16 residues. V gave up 3 bases and J gave up 5 bases; unmatched junction bases: 5. DNA for the CDR3: TGTGCCAGCAGTTTCTCCGGACAGGGGGCGACCGGGGAGCTGTTTTTT. This gives the protein CASSFSGQGATGELFF. Variable domain in full (rest from reference TRBV28 and TRBJ2-2): DVKVTQSSRYLVKRTGEKVFLECVQDMDHENMFWYRQDPGLGLRLIYFSYDVKMKEKGDIPEGYSVSREKKERFSLILESASTNQTSMYLCASSFSGQGATGELFFGEGSRLTVL.

The J gene is TRBJ2-3, the V gene TRBV19, with TRBD2 matching 11 bases. J gave up 3 bases and V 6 bases, and 8 bases lay outside the gene matches. The CDR3 length is 16 residues. The germline V gene encodes CDR1 LNHDA and CDR2 SQIVND (reference sequence). CDR3 DNA sequence: TGTGCCAGTAGCAACCGACTAGCGGGACGTACAGATACGCAGTATTTT. Translating gives CASSNRLAGRTDTQYF.

The chain joins TRBV6-2 or TRBV6-3 to TRBJ1-4; TRBD1 aligns across 8 bases. V shed 2 bases and J 10 bases; nucleotides not matched to a gene: 12. The CDR3 spans 16 residues. Germline assignment: CDR1 MNHEY and CDR2 SVGEGT. The chain's CDR3 is CASSYGTGLVLGKLFF. The DNA of the CDR3 is TGTGCCAGCAGTTACGGGACAGGTCTTGTCCTTGGAAAACTGTTTTTT.

This clone was seen only once. As DNA, the CDR3 is TGTGCCAGCAGCTCCCGCCACGGGGGGGACACTGAAGCTTTCTTT. The encoded protein is CASSSRHGGDTEAFF. The chain carries TRBV6-6 and TRBJ1-1, with D perhaps matching TRBD1 (5 bases). The CDR3 extends over 15 amino acids. The germline gives CDR1 MNHNY, CDR2 SVGAGI (reference sequence). Between the trimmed V and J ends, which lost 6 bases and 3 bases, there was a span of 17 bases.